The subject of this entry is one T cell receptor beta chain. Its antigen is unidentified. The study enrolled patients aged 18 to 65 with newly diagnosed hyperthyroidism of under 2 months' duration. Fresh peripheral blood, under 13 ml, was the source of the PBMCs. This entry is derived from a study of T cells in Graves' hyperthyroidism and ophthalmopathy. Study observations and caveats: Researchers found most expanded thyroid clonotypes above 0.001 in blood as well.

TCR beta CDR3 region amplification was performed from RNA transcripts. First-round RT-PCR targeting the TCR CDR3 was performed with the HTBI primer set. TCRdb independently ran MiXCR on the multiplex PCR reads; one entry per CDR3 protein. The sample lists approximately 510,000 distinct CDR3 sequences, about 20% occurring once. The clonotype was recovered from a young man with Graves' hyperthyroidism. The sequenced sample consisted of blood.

As DNA, the CDR3 is TGTGCCAGCGGCCCGGGGGAAAGGCCGAACACTGAAGCTTTCTTT. As protein: CASGPGERPNTEAFF. The chain has TRBV7-9 and TRBJ1-1; a weak D match, TRBD1 (5 bases). Germline CDR1 and CDR2: SEHNR and FQNEAQ (reference sequence). V dropped 8 bases and J dropped 1 base, with 17 bases sitting between them. There are 15 residues in the CDR3.